These 7 T cell receptor beta chains were sequenced from one sample in a study of type 1 regulatory T cells. MiXCR, run by TCRdb on the reads, gives a single entry per CDR3 protein. The data show tens of thousands of distinct CDR3 sequences, 12% seen once. The antigens these receptors bind are not known. Source material: cultured non-Tr1 T cells, either the whole culture or a sorted T cell fraction (not recorded which). Receptor source: a human donor in good health.

The table lists this clonotype with a count of one. The chain employs TRBV19 and TRBJ2-6; D is undetermined. With 4 bases removed from V and 4 bases from J, the gap between germline ends came to 8 bases. Germline V gene data show CDR1 as LNHDA and CDR2 as SQIVND (reference sequence). This CDR3 has 14 amino acids. For the CDR3, the DNA is TGTGCCAGTAGTACCCCGGTCGGGGCCAACGTCCTGACTTTC. Amino acids: CASSTPVGANVLTF.

This clonotype was counted many times. This chain uses TRBV20-1 with TRBJ2-3; D remains unclear. CDR1 and CDR2 from the germline V gene are DFQATT and SNEGSKA (reference sequence). The CDR3 consists of 13 residues. Deletions cut 3 bases from V and 0 bases from J, with 7 bases between. CDR3 nucleotides: TGCAGTGCTAGGAGGTGGAGCACAGATACGCAGTATTTT. Its translation is CSARRWSTDTQYF.

The chain has TRBV20-1 and TRBJ1-4; TRBD1 aligns across 9 bases. This CDR3 comprises 15 residues. V dropped 0 bases and J dropped 8; count of bases not matched to a gene: 7. Germline V gene sequence: CDR1 DFQATT, CDR2 SNEGSKA (reference sequence). The DNA of the CDR3 is TGCAGTGCTAGAGATACCGGGACAGGGAAAGAAAAACTGTTTTTT. It codes for CSARDTGTGKEKLFF.

This clonotype was picked up a small number of times. In DNA, the CDR3 is TGTGCCATCAGTGGGGGACAGGGAGGATTTGGCTACACCTTC. Translation gives CAISGGQGGFGYTF. V and J are TRBV10-3 and TRBJ1-2; TRBD1 agrees at 9 bases. The V gene's germline CDR1 is ENHRY and CDR2 SYGVKD. V lost 4 bases, J lost 7 bases, and 7 bases stayed unmatched. The CDR3 extends over 14 amino acids.

This clonotype occurred many times. V gene TRBV5-1 combines with J gene TRBJ2-7, with no clear D. The CDR3 is 14 residues long. The germline gives CDR1 SGHRS, CDR2 YFSETQ. The V gene lost 1 base and the J gene lost 2 bases, with 10 bases spanning the gap. DNA of the CDR3: TGCGCCAGCAGCTTGTCGGTCTACACCTACGAGCAGTACTTC. Its protein is CASSLSVYTYEQYF.

The sample holds many counts of this clonotype. This chain uses TRBV5-5 with TRBJ1-4; unclear D gene. This CDR3 spans 15 amino acids. The germline V gene has CDR1 SGHKS and CDR2 YYEKEE (reference sequence). Trimming left V 6 bases short and J 10 bases short, with 22 bases between. This CDR3 is CASKNEGGADGKLFF. In DNA form, the CDR3 reads TGTGCCAGCAAAAACGAGGGAGGCGCAGATGGAAAACTGTTTTTT.

This clonotype was detected many times. The gene calls are TRBV5-1 and TRBJ1-1; D perhaps matches TRBD1 (5 bases). This CDR3 has 11 residues. Germline CDR1 and CDR2: SGHRS and YFSETQ. The germline V and J ends were trimmed by 2 bases and 8 bases, with 7 bases remaining between them. Written as DNA, the CDR3 is TGCGCCAGCAGCTTTAGGGGCGAAGCTTTCTTT. Its protein product is CASSFRGEAFF.